The sequence of this T cell receptor beta chain was determined in a study of patients and donors after allogeneic stem cell transplantation. TCRdb fed the RT-PCR reads into MiXCR, producing one record per CDR3 protein. The sample holds approximately 210,000 distinct CDR3 sequences, roughly 40% seen once. This CDR3 is 14 amino acids long. V was shortened by 7 bases and J by 3 bases, with 15 bases between the two germline ends. Germline V gene lookup returns CDR1 SGHTA and CDR2 FQGNSA. The chain recombines TRBV7-2 with TRBJ1-1; D call uncertain. This TCR was sampled from a human donor who was either an allogeneic HSCT recipient or a stem cell or donor lymphocyte infusion donor (not recorded which). It is not recorded whose cells these are; they may come from a transplant donor. The sequenced sample was blood, either unsorted or a sorted T cell fraction (not recorded which). The DNA of the CDR3 is TGTGCCAGCATGCTCTTTCCCCAGGACACTGAAGCTTTCTTT. It is translated as CASMLFPQDTEAFF. Complete variable domain (other parts from reference TRBV7-2 and TRBJ1-1): GAGVSQSPSNKVTEKGKDVELRCDPISGHTALYWYRQSLGQGLEFLIYFQGNSAPDKSGLPSDRFSAERTGGSVSTLTIQRTQQEDSAVYLCASMLFPQDTEAFFGQGTRLTVV.